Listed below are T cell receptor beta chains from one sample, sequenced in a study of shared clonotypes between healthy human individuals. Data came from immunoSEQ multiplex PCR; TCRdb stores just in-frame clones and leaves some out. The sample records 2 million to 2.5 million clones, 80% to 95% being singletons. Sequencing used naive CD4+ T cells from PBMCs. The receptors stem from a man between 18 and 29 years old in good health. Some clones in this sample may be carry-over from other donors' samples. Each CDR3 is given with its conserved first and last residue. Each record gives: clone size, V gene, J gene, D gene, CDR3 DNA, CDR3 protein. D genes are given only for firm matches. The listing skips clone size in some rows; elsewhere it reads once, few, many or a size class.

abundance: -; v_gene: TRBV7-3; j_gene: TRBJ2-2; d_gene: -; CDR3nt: TGTGCCAGCAGCAAAGGGGGGATGAACACCGGGGAGCTGTTTTTT; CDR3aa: CASSKGGMNTGELFF
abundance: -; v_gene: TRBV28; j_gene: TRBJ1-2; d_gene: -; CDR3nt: TGTGCCAGCAGTTTACTAACGTCGGCGAATGGCTACACCTTC; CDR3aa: CASSLLTSANGYTF
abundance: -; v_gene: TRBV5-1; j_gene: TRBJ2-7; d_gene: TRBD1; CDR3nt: TGCGCCAGCAGCACCGGGGACAGCCCCTACGAGCAGTACTTC; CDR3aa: CASSTGDSPYEQYF
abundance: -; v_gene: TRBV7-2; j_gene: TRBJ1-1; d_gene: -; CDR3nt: TGTGCCAGCAGCCTACAATTTGTCGCTGAAGCTTTCTTT; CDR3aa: CASSLQFVAEAFF
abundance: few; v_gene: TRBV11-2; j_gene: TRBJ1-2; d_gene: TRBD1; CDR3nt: TGTGCCAGCAGCTCCGGACAGGGATATGGCTACACCTTC; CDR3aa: CASSSGQGYGYTF
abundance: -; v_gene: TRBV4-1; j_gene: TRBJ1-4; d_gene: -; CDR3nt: TGCGCCAGCAGCCTAGAGAGAACAACTAATGAAAAACTGTTTTTT; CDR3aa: CASSLERTTNEKLFF
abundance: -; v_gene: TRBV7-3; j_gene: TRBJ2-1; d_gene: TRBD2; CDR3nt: TGTGCCAGCAGCATTAGCGGGCCTTACAATGAGCAGTTCTTC; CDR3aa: CASSISGPYNEQFF
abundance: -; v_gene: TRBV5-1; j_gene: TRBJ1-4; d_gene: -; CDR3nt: TGCGCCAGCAGCTTGGCATCCGGGACGAATGAAAAACTGTTTTTT; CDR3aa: CASSLASGTNEKLFF
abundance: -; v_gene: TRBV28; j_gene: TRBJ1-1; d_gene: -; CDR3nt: TGTGCCAGCAGTCCCTTCGACAGGATGAACACTGAAGCTTTCTTT; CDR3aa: CASSPFDRMNTEAFF
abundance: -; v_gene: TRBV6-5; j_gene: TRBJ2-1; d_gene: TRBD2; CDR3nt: TGTGCCAGCAGCCAGACTAGCGGGAGTCCCTATGAGCAGTTCTTC; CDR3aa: CASSQTSGSPYEQFF
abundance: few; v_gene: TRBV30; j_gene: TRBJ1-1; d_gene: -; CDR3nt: TGTGCCTGGAGTCTCCCGGGACATGGGTTTGAAGCTTTCTTT; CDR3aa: CAWSLPGHGFEAFF
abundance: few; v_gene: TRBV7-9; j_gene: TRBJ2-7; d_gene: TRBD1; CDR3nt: TGTGCCAGCAGCCCCGGGACAGGGGGATACGAGCAGTACTTC; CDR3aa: CASSPGTGGYEQYF
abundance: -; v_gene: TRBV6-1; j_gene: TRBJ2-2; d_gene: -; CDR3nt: TGTGCCAGCAAAAGGGATACAAACACCGGGGAGCTGTTTTTT; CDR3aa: CASKRDTNTGELFF
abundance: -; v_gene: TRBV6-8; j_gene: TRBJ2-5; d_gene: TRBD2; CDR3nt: TGTGCCAGCAGTCAATACACTAGCGGGAGCTATCGGGAGACCCAGTACTTC; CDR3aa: CASSQYTSGSYRETQYF
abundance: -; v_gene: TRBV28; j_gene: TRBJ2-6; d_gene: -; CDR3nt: TGTGCCAGCAGTTCTCAACTAGGGACCTCTGGGGCCAACGTCCTGACTTTC; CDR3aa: CASSSQLGTSGANVLTF
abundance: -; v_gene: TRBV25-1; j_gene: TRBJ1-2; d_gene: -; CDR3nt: TGTGCCAGCAGTGAGGTGGGGGGAGGGAAATATGGCTACACCTTC; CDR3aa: CASSEVGGGKYGYTF
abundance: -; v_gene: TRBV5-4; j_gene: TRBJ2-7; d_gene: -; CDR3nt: TGTGCCAGCAGCTCGGCAGGGGAATACTACGAGCAGTACTTC; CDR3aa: CASSSAGEYYEQYF
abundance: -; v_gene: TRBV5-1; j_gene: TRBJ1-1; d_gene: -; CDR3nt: TGCGCCAGCAGCTTGAACACCAACACTGAAGCTTTCTTT; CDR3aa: CASSLNTNTEAFF
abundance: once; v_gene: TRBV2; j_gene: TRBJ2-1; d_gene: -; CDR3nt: TGTGCCAGCAAGGTAGCGATGTTCAATGAGCAGTTCTTC; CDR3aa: CASKVAMFNEQFF
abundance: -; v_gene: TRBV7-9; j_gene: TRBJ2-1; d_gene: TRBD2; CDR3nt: TGTGCCAGCAGCTTAGCGCTAGCGGTGACCTACAATGAGCAGTTCTTC; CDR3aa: CASSLALAVTYNEQFF
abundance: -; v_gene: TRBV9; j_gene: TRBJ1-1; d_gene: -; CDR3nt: TGTGCCAGCAGCTATTTTGTGGAGAACACTGAAGCTTTCTTT; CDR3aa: CASSYFVENTEAFF
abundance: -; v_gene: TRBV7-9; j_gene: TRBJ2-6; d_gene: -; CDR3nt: TGTGCCAGCAGCCGTCAGGGTTCTGGGGCCAACGTCCTGACTTTC; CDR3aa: CASSRQGSGANVLTF
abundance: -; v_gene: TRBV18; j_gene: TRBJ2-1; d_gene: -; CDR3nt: TGTGCCAGCTCTCCCACAGTCCCGGGGGACAATGAGCAGTTCTTC; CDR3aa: CASSPTVPGDNEQFF
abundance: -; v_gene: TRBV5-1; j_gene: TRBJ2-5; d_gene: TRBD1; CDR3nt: TGCGCCAGCAGCCCCGTGGCTGGGACAGGGTGGGAGACCCAGTACTTC; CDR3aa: CASSPVAGTGWETQYF
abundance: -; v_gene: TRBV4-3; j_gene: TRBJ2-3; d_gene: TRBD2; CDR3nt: TGCGCCAGCAGCCAGGCACTAGCGGGACGGGATACGCAGTATTTT; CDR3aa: CASSQALAGRDTQYF
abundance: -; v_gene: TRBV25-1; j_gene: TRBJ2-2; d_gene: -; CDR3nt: TGTGCCAGCAGTCAAACCGGGGCTGCAATCGGGGAGCTGTTTTTT; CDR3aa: CASSQTGAAIGELFF
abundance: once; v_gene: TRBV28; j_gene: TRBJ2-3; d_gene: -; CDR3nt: TGTGCCAGCAGTACAAGGACAGCGTCCACAGATACGCAGTATTTT; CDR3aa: CASSTRTASTDTQYF
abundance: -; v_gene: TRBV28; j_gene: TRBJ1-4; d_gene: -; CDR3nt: TGTGCCAGCAGTCCGCCGGGGAATCTCCATGAAAAACTGTTTTTT; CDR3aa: CASSPPGNLHEKLFF
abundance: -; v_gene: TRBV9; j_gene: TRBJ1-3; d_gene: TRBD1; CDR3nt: TGTGCCAGCAGCTTGATACAGGGGCTTTTGACTGGAAACACCATATATTTT; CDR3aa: CASSLIQGLLTGNTIYF
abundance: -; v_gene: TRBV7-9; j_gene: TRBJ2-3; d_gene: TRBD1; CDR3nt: TGTGCCAGCAGCCCCAGACAGGGGCATAGCACAGATACGCAGTATTTT; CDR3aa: CASSPRQGHSTDTQYF
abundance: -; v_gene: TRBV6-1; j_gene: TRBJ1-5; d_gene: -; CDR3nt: TGTGCCAGCAGTGAAGCTTGGGGCGGTACACAGCCCCAGCATTTT; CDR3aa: CASSEAWGGTQPQHF
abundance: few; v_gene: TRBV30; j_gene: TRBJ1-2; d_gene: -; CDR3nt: TGTGCCGGCAAACCGGACGTCCGCTACACCTTC; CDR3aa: CAGKPDVRYTF
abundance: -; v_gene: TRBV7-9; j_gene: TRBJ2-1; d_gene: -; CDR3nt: TGTGCCAGCAGCTTATCAATCTACAATGAGCAGTTCTTC; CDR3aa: CASSLSIYNEQFF
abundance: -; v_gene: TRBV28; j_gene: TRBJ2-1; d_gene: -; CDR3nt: TGTGCCAGCAGTCAAACTCCAAGGAGTGAGCAGTTCTTC; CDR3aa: CASSQTPRSEQFF
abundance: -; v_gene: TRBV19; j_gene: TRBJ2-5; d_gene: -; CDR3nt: TGTGCCAGTAGTCGAGGCAGTCGGGAGACCCAGTACTTC; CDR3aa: CASSRGSRETQYF
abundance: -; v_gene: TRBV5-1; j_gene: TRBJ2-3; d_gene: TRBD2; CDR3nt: TGCGCCAGCAAATCGGGACTAGCGGGAAGGAGGGATACGCAGTATTTT; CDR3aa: CASKSGLAGRRDTQYF
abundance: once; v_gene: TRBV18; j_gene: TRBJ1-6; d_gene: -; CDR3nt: TGTGCCAGCTCACCACTTACAGGCCAGAATTCACCCCTCCACTTT; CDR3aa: CASSPLTGQNSPLHF
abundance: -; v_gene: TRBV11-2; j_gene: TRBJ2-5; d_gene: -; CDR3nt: TGTGCCAGCAGCTTACGTCAGGGAGCCCTCCAAGAGACCCAGTACTTC; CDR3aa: CASSLRQGALQETQYF
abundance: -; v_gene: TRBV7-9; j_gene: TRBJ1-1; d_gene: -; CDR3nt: TGTGCCAGCAGCTCGGGCCTGAACACTGAAGCTTTCTTT; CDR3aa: CASSSGLNTEAFF
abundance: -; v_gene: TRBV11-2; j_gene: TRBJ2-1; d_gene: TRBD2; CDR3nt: TGTGCCAGCAGCTTCCATCGGGAGGGCCGGTACAATGAGCAGTTCTTC; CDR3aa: CASSFHREGRYNEQFF
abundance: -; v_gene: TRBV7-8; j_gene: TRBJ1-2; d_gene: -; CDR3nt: TGTGCCAGCAGCCCCGTGGGGGCTGGCTATGGCTACACCTTC; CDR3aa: CASSPVGAGYGYTF
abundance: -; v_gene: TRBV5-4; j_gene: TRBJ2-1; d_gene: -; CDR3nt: TGTGCCAGCAGCGAAAAAATGACTTCGAGCGGCGAGCAGTTCTTC; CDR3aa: CASSEKMTSSGEQFF
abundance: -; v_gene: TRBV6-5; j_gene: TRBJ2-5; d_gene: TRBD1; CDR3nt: TGTGCCAGCAGTTACTCGGGACAGGGAGAGACCCAGTACTTC; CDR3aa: CASSYSGQGETQYF
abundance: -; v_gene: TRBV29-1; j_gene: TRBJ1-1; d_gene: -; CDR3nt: TGCAGCGTTGGGGGACTGAACACTGAAGCTTTCTTT; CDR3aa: CSVGGLNTEAFF
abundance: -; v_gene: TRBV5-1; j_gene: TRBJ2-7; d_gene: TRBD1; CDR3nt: TGCGCCAGCAGCTTGGAGACAGGGAAGTCCTACGAGCAGTACTTC; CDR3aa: CASSLETGKSYEQYF
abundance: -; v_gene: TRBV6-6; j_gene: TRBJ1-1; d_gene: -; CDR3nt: TGTGCCATTAAGCCAGGGACAATCCCTGAAGCTTTCTTT; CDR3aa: CAIKPGTIPEAFF
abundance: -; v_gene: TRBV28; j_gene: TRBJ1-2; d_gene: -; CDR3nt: TGTGCCAGCAGTCCCCCGGGGAGATATGGCTATGGCTACACCTTC; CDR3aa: CASSPPGRYGYGYTF
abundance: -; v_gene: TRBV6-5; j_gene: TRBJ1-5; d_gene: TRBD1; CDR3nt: TGTGCCAGCAGTTCCTCCGGGACAGGGAATCAGCCCCAGCATTTT; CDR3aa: CASSSSGTGNQPQHF
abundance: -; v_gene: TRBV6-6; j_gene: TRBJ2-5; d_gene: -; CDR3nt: TGTGCCAGCAGTTTGACCCCGGGGGCAGGCGAGACCCAGTACTTC; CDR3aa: CASSLTPGAGETQYF
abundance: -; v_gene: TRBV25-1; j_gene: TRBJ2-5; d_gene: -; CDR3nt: TGTGCCAGCAGTGAATCCCCTGGGCGGGTCGAGACCCAGTACTTC; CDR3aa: CASSESPGRVETQYF
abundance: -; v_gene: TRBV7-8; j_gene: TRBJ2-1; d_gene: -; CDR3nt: TGTGCCAGCAGCCTATCCCGTGGTGGGCAGTTCTTC; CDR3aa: CASSLSRGGQFF
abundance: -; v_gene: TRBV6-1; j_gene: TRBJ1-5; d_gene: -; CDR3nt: TGTGCCAGCAGTACGGACAGCACCACGGGGGGACCCCAGCATTTT; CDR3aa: CASSTDSTTGGPQHF
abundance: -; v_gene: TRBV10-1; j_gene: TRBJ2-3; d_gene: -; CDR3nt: TGCGCCAGCAGTGTGTCGGACAGAAGAGATACGCAGTATTTT; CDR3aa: CASSVSDRRDTQYF
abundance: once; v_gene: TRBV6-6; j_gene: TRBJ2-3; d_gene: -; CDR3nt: TGTGCCAGCACCCGAGGGCTAGCGCACACAGATACGCAGTATTTT; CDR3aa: CASTRGLAHTDTQYF
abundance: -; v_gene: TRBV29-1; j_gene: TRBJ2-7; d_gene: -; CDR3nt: TGCAGCATCTCCACCCCCGAGCGTAGCTCCTACGAGCAGTACTTC; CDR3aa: CSISTPERSSYEQYF